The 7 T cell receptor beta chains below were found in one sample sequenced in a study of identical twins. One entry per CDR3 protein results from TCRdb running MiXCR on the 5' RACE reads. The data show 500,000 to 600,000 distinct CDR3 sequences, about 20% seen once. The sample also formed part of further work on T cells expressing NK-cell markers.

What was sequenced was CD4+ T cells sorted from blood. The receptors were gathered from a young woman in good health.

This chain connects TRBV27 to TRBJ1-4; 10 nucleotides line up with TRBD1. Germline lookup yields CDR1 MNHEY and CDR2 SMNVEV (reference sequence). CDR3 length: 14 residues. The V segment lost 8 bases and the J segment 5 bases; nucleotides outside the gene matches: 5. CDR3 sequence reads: CASGQGQGNEKLFF. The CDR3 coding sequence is TGTGCCAGCGGGCAGGGACAGGGGAATGAAAAACTGTTTTTT.

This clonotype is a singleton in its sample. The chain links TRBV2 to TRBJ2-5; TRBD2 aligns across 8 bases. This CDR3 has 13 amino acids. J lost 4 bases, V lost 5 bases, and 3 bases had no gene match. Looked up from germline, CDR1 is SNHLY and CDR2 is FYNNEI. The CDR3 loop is CASSYGLAETQYF. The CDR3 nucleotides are TGTGCCAGCAGTTATGGACTAGCAGAGACCCAGTACTTC.

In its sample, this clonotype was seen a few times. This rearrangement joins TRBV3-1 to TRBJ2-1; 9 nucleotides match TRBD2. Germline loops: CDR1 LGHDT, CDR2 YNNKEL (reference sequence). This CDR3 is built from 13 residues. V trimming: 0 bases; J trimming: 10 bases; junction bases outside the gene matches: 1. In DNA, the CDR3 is TGTGCCAGCAGCCAAGATAGCGGGAGAGAGCAGTTCTTC. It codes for CASSQDSGREQFF.

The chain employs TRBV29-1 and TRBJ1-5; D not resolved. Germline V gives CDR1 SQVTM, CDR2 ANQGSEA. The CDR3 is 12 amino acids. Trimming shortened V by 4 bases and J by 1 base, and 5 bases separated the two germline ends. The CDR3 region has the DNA TGCAGCGTTGCCTGGAGCAATCAGCCCCAGCATTTT. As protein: CSVAWSNQPQHF.

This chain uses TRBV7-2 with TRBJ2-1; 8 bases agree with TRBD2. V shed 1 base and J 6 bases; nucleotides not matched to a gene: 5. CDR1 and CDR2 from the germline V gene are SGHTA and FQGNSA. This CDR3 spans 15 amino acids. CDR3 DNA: TGTGCCAGCAGCTTAGGGCGGGGGGCCCCCAATGAGCAGTTCTTC. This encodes CASSLGRGAPNEQFF.

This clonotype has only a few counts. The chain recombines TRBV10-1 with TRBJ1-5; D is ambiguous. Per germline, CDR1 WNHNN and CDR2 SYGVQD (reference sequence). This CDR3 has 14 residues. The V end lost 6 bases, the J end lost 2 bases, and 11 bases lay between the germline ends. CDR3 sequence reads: CASRRERGNQPQHF. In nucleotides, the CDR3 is TGCGCCAGCAGGAGAGAAAGGGGCAATCAGCCCCAGCATTTT.

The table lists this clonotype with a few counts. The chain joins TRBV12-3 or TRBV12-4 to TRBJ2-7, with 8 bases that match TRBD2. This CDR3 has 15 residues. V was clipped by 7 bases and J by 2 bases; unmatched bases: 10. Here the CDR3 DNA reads TGTGCCAGCACCCTCGCGGGCGGGGGGCCCTACGAGCAGTACTTC. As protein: CASTLAGGGPYEQYF.